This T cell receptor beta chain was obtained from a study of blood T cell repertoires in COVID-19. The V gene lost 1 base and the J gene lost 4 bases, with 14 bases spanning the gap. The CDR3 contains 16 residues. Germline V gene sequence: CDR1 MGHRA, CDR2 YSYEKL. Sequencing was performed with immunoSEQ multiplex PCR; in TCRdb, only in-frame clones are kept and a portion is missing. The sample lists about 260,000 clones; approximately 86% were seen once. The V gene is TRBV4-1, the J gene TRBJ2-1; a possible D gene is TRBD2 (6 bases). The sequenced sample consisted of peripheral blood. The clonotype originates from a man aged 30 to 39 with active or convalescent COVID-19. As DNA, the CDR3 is TGCGCCAGCAGCCAAGTTGCTAGCGATGCGTACAATGAGCAGTTCTTC. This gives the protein CASSQVASDAYNEQFF.